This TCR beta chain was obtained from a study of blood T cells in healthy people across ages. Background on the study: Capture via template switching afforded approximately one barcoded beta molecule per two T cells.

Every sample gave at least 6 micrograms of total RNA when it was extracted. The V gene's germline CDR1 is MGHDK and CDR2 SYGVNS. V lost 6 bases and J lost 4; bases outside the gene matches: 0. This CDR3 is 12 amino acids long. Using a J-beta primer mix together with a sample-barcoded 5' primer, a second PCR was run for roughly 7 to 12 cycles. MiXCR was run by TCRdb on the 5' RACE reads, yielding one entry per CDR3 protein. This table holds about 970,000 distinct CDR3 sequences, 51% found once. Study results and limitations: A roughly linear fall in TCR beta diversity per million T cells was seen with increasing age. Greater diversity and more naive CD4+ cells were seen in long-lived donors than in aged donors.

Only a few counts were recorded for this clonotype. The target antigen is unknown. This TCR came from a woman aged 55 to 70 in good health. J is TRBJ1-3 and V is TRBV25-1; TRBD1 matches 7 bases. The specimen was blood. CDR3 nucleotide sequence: TGTGCCAGCAGGGACAGGGGAAACACCATATATTTT. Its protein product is CASRDRGNTIYF.